The 11 T cell receptor beta chains in this list originate from one sample, sequenced in a study of OX40 agonist ivuxolimab in advanced cancers. The assay was immunoSEQ multiplex PCR, and TCRdb's table has in-frame clones only and misses some. Here the sample spans some 42,000 clones, about 86% being singletons. The specimen comprised CD4+ or CD8+ T cells sorted from blood, sampled in a trial of the OX40 agonist ivuxolimab. These receptors originate from an adult with an advanced solid tumor such as melanoma, head and neck, liver or kidney cancer.

The chain links TRBV11-1 to TRBJ1-2; no reliable D call. The CDR3 has 14 residues. Germline values: CDR1 SGHAT, CDR2 FQDESV (reference sequence). Trimming removed 3 bases at V and 4 bases at J, with 12 bases between. CDR3 in amino acids: CASSLEPGGYGYTF. CDR3 bases: TGTGCCAGCAGCTTGGAGCCGGGAGGCTATGGCTACACCTTC.

This chain joins TRBV10-1 and TRBJ1-5; the D is unclear. Germline V lookup: CDR1 WNHNN, CDR2 SYGVQD (reference sequence). The CDR3 has 12 residues. Trimming stripped 3 bases from V and 8 bases from J, with 8 bases between. In DNA form, the CDR3 reads TGCGCCAGCAGTGATTTAACAGAGCCCCAGCATTTT. Encoded protein: CASSDLTEPQHF.

The rearrangement joins TRBV29-1 to TRBJ1-4, with 7 bases aligning to TRBD1. Germline V gene sequence: CDR1 SQVTM, CDR2 ANQGSEA. CDR3 length equals 14 residues. V gave up 4 bases and J gave up 4 bases; unmatched junction bases: 6. The CDR3 DNA follows: TGCAGCGTTGCCACTCACAGGGGTAATGAAAAACTGTTTTTT. The encoded protein is CSVATHRGNEKLFF.

The chain joins TRBV6-6 to TRBJ1-1, with unresolved D. CDR1 and CDR2 from the germline V gene are MNHNY and SVGAGI (reference sequence). V lost 2 bases, J lost 1 base, and 11 bases lay in between. This CDR3 comprises 15 residues. The CDR3: CASSYEQFPNTEAFF. The CDR3 nucleotides are TGTGCCAGCAGTTACGAGCAGTTCCCGAACACTGAAGCTTTCTTT.

This clone has a handful of counts. DNA for the CDR3: TGTGCCAGCAGCTTAGTCGGGGGTGGTCATTACGAGCAGTACTTC. This translates into CASSLVGGGHYEQYF. The chain recombines TRBV7-6 with TRBJ2-7; TRBD2 is a possible D gene (6 bases). The CDR3 length is 15 residues. Germline loops: CDR1 SGHVS, CDR2 FNYEAQ. V dropped 1 base and J dropped 4 bases, with 14 bases sitting between them.

The gene calls are TRBV7-2 and TRBJ1-3, with D maybe TRBD1 (5 bases). The length of the CDR3 is 12 residues. Deletions cut 1 base from V and 11 bases from J, with 9 bases between. The germline gives CDR1 SGHTA, CDR2 FQGNSA. CDR3: CASSLGGGSIYF. For the CDR3, the DNA is TGTGCCAGCAGCTTAGGCGGGGGATCCATATATTTT. Supplemented by reference TRBV7-2 and TRBJ1-3, the full variable domain reads GAGVSQSPSNKVTEKGKDVELRCDPISGHTALYWYRQSLGQGLEFLIYFQGNSAPDKSGLPSDRFSAERTGGSVSTLTIQRTQQEDSAVYLCASSLGGGSIYFGEGSWLTVV.

DNA for the CDR3: TGTGCCAGCAGCCGGGACAGGGTTCAAGAGACCCAGTACTTC. The encoded protein is CASSRDRVQETQYF. J is TRBJ2-5 and V is TRBV13, with 9 bases identical to TRBD1. Per the germline V gene, CDR1 is PRHDT and CDR2 is FYEKMQ (reference sequence). CDR3 length: 14 amino acids. After removal of 5 bases from V and 2 bases from J, the junction contained 3 bases not matched to a gene.

V gene TRBV7-2 combines with J gene TRBJ1-3, with D possibly being TRBD1 (5 bases). V was trimmed by 2 bases and J by 7 bases, leaving 15 bases between them. The CDR3 length is 15 residues. The germline gives CDR1 SGHTA, CDR2 FQGNSA. CDR3 DNA: TGTGCCAGCAGCTTAAAGAAGGGGCCGGGGAACACCATATATTTT. Encoded protein: CASSLKKGPGNTIYF.

The chain employs TRBV7-2 and TRBJ1-1; D is uncertain. V was pared by 3 bases and J by 2 bases, with 4 bases between. CDR1 and CDR2 from the germline V gene are SGHTA and FQGNSA. CDR3 size: 12 residues. The CDR3 is CASSLKNTEAFF. The CDR3 coding sequence is TGTGCCAGCAGCTTGAAAAACACTGAAGCTTTCTTT.

The chain uses TRBV19 and TRBJ1-1; perhaps TRBD1 as D (5 bases). Germline lookup yields CDR1 LNHDA and CDR2 SQIVND (reference sequence). The CDR3 has 13 amino acids. The V end lost 5 bases, the J end lost 4 bases, and 11 bases lay between the germline ends. The CDR3 region has the DNA TGTGCCAGTAGTCTCGGGAGGGGCACTGAAGCTTTCTTT. The encoded protein is CASSLGRGTEAFF.

This chain connects TRBV11-2 to TRBJ2-7; D is unresolved. CDR1 and CDR2 (germline): SGHAT, FQNNGV. The CDR3 has 13 amino acids. The V end lost 4 bases, the J end lost 1 base, and 8 bases lay between the germline ends. The CDR3 reads CASSSDFSYEQYV. The CDR3, as DNA: TGTGCCAGCAGCTCCGACTTTTCCTACGAGCAGTACGTC.